A single sample is the source of the 32 T cell receptor beta chains below, sequenced in a study of beta chain features in type 1 diabetes. The sequenced template was cDNA made from the entire isolated RNA. The assay was immunoSEQ multiplex PCR, and TCRdb's table has in-frame clones only and misses some. The data show 250,000 to 350,000 clones, 11% seen once. The sample taken for sequencing was naive CD4+ T cells from blood. These receptors were obtained from a young woman in good health.

The rearrangement joins TRBV4-2 to TRBJ2-4, with D possibly being TRBD2 (5 bases). Trimming removed 0 bases from V and 0 bases from J, with 6 bases in between. This CDR3 contains 15 residues. The germline CDR1 and CDR2 sequences are LGHNA and YNFKEQ. The CDR3 loop reads CASSQEGGAKNIQYF. The DNA of the CDR3 is TGTGCCAGCAGCCAAGAAGGAGGAGCCAAAAACATTCAGTACTTC.

This clone was counted only a few times. The V call is TRBV29-1, the J call TRBJ2-1; a possible D gene is TRBD2 (6 bases). The CDR3 loop spans 15 amino acids. Trimming took 7 bases from V and 5 from J, leaving 21 bases between them. Germline assignment: CDR1 SQVTM and CDR2 ANQGSEA. CDR3 bases: TGCAGCGCCCCCCTTACGCCCGGGAGCAACAATGAGCAGTTCTTC. It yields the protein CSAPLTPGSNNEQFF.

This chain uses TRBV13 with TRBJ2-6; 7 positions match TRBD1. The CDR3 has 18 residues. The V gene's germline CDR1 is PRHDT and CDR2 FYEKMQ (reference sequence). V shed 5 bases and J 0 bases; nucleotides not matched to a gene: 10. The CDR3 region is CASSATGQSFSGANVLTF. CDR3 sequence (DNA): TGTGCCAGCAGCGCAACGGGACAGAGTTTCTCTGGGGCCAACGTCCTGACTTTC.

This clone was detected a few times. This chain links TRBV7-9 with TRBJ2-1; 7 nucleotides align to TRBD2. This CDR3 has 17 amino acids. The V gene's germline CDR1 is SEHNR and CDR2 FQNEAQ (reference sequence). The V segment lost 3 bases and the J segment 0 bases; nucleotides outside the gene matches: 8. CDR3 in DNA: TGTGCCAGCAGCTTTTTTTACGGGGGGAACTCCTACAATGAGCAGTTCTTC. Its protein is CASSFFYGGNSYNEQFF.

Only a few counts were recorded for this clone. This CDR3 reads CASSLLVWQGADGELFF. CDR3 DNA sequence: TGTGCCAGCAGCTTATTGGTGTGGCAGGGGGCTGACGGGGAGCTGTTTTTT. This chain uses TRBV7-8 with TRBJ2-2; 8 bases fit TRBD1. The V and J ends lost 2 bases and 7 bases, in that order; junction bases with no gene match: 12. The germline V gene has CDR1 SGHVS and CDR2 FQNEAQ. The CDR3 spans 17 residues.

This clone was picked up a small number of times. The CDR3 sequence is CASSLDRGQSAEAFF. As DNA, the CDR3 is TGTGCCAGCAGCCTGGACAGGGGGCAAAGTGCTGAAGCTTTCTTT. This chain uses TRBV6-5 with TRBJ1-1; 11 nucleotides align to TRBD1. Trimming at V came to 6 bases and at J to 6 bases, leaving 9 bases not matched to a gene. The CDR3 runs 15 residues. Germline values: CDR1 MNHEY, CDR2 SVGAGI.

V is TRBV5-4 and J is TRBJ2-1; TRBD2 matches 13 bases. The CDR3 spans 16 residues. Germline CDR1 and CDR2: SGHNT and YYREEE (reference sequence). The ends lost 3 bases at V and 5 bases at J; junction bases unmatched: 5. CDR3 in DNA: TGTGCCAGCAGCTCTAGACTAGCGGGAGGTAACAATGAGCAGTTCTTC. It specifies CASSSRLAGGNNEQFF.

This clone came up once. This rearrangement joins TRBV27 to TRBJ1-2; TRBD1 matches 10 bases. From germline, CDR1 is MNHEY and CDR2 SMNVEV (reference sequence). The CDR3 runs 16 residues. The junction had 8 bases not matched to a gene; V was cut back by 4 bases and J by 3 bases. CDR3 DNA: TGTGCCAGCAGTTCCTGGACAGGGGGGGATGACTATGGCTACACCTTC. Encoded protein: CASSSWTGGDDYGYTF.

This clone came up a few times. The V gene is TRBV15, the J gene TRBJ2-7, with a weak D call TRBD1 (5 bases). This CDR3 has 15 residues. In germline, CDR1 is LNHNV, CDR2 YYDKDF (reference sequence). V was trimmed by 0 bases and J by 9 bases, leaving 18 bases between them. CDR3 in amino acids: CATSRDRGQAFGQYF. The CDR3 DNA sequence: TGTGCCACCAGCAGAGATAGAGGACAAGCGTTCGGGCAGTACTTC. The variable domain in full, with the rest retrieved from reference TRBV15 and TRBJ2-7, is DAMVIQNPRYQVTQFGKPVTLSCSQTLNHNVMYWYQQKSSQAPKLLFHYYDKDFNNEADTPDNFQSRRPNTSFCFLDIRSPGLGDTAMYLCATSRDRGQAFGQYFGPGTRLTVT.

This clone was seen a few times. The chain uses TRBV6-1 and TRBJ2-6; D not resolved. The germline CDR1 and CDR2 sequences are MNHNS and SASEGT. V lost 7 bases and J lost 0, with 10 bases in between. The CDR3 contains 15 residues. CDR3 nucleotides: TGTGCCAGCAAGACGGAGAACTCTGGGGCCAACGTCCTGACTTTC. This sequence encodes CASKTENSGANVLTF.

J is TRBJ2-1 and V is TRBV4-2; the match to TRBD2 covers 9 bases. V lost 2 bases, J lost 4 bases, and 6 bases stayed unmatched. Germline V CDR1 and CDR2: LGHNA, YNFKEQ. This CDR3 region has 16 residues. CDR3 in amino acids: CASSQKREDVYNEQFF. Written as DNA, the CDR3 is TGTGCCAGCAGCCAAAAGCGGGAGGACGTATACAATGAGCAGTTCTTC.

In this sample, this clone turned up a few times. The CDR3 DNA is TGTGCCAGTAAGTTAGCGGGCAGCACAGATACGCAGTATTTT. Translated: CASKLAGSTDTQYF. This chain connects TRBV19 to TRBJ2-3; TRBD2 aligns across 7 bases. The trim removed 7 bases at V and 0 bases at J, leaving 4 bases unmatched. CDR3 length: 14 residues. Germline-derived CDR1 and CDR2 are LNHDA and SQIVND (reference sequence).

The chain has TRBV9 and TRBJ2-7, with 7 bases identical to TRBD2. CDR3 length: 14 residues. J gave up 4 bases and V 0 bases, and 4 bases lay outside the gene matches. Per germline, CDR1 SGDLS and CDR2 YYNGEE. CDR3 sequence reads: CASSVGTSDYEQYF. The CDR3, as DNA: TGTGCCAGCAGCGTAGGAACTAGCGATTACGAGCAGTACTTC. The full variable domain, its missing parts supplied by reference TRBV9 and TRBJ2-7, is DSGVTQTPKHLITATGQRVTLRCSPRSGDLSVYWYQQSLDQGLQFLIQYYNGEERAKGNILERFSAQQFPDLHSELNLSSLELGDSALYFCASSVGTSDYEQYFGPGTRLTVT.

This clone has only a few counts. The rearrangement links TRBV19 to TRBJ1-2; D might be TRBD1 (5 bases). The CDR3 loop spans 16 amino acids. V was clipped by 6 bases and J by 5 bases, with 22 bases between them. Germline V gene lookup returns CDR1 LNHDA and CDR2 SQIVND (reference sequence). This CDR3 reads CASRGGTPSERYGYTF. The DNA for the CDR3 is TGTGCCAGTAGGGGCGGGACGCCCAGTGAGAGATATGGCTACACCTTC.

The V and J genes are TRBV19 and TRBJ2-1; the match to TRBD1 covers 7 bases. The CDR3 totals 13 residues. CDR1 and CDR2 (germline): LNHDA, SQIVND (reference sequence). Losses at the gene ends were 4 bases for V and 5 bases for J; bases not matched to a gene: 2. The CDR3 loop reads CASSRTGNNEQFF. For the CDR3, the DNA is TGTGCCAGTAGTAGGACAGGAAACAATGAGCAGTTCTTC.

This clone occurred a few times. The chain employs TRBV5-1 and TRBJ2-5; perhaps TRBD2 as D (6 bases). Trimming left V 2 bases short and J 1 base short, with 15 bases between. The CDR3 covers 16 residues. From germline, CDR1 is SGHRS and CDR2 YFSETQ. The CDR3 bases are TGCGCCAGCAGCTTTCTTAGCGGACCGCCCCAAGAGACCCAGTACTTC. Amino acids: CASSFLSGPPQETQYF.

A few counts support this clone. This chain connects TRBV6-1 to TRBJ2-7; TRBD2 agrees at 8 bases. CDR1 is MNHNS and CDR2 is SASEGT in the germline V gene. The length of the CDR3 is 14 residues. Trimming took 8 bases from V and 0 from J; bases not matched to a gene: 6. CDR3 residues: CASPRGGYSYEQYF. The DNA for the CDR3 is TGTGCCAGCCCCCGGGGGGGCTACTCCTACGAGCAGTACTTC.

This clone was seen only a few times. The same CDR3 can be traced to other DNA sequences in this sample. The J gene is TRBJ2-7, the V gene TRBV28; the D is unclear. This CDR3 comprises 11 residues. CDR1 is MDHEN, CDR2 SYDVKM, per germline. The V end was cut by 3 bases, the J end by 4 bases, with 4 bases between. The DNA for the CDR3 is TGTGCCAGCAGTTTCAGGTACGAGCAGTACTTC. It translates to CASSFRYEQYF.

The chain is built from TRBV5-4 and TRBJ2-3; 11 bases line up with TRBD2. The CDR3 is made up of 17 amino acids. Germline values: CDR1 SGHNT, CDR2 YYREEE (reference sequence). V dropped 1 base and J dropped 4; count of bases not matched to a gene: 8. The CDR3: CASSLIALAGEADTQYF. In DNA form, the CDR3 reads TGTGCCAGCAGCTTGATAGCACTAGCGGGAGAAGCAGATACGCAGTATTTT. Using reference TRBV5-4 and TRBJ2-3 for the parts outside the CDR3, the full variable domain is ETGVTQSPTHLIKTRGQQVTLRCSSQSGHNTVSWYQQALGQGPQFIFQYYREEENGRGNFPPRFSGLQFPNYSSELNVNALELDDSALYLCASSLIALAGEADTQYFGPGTRLTVL.

In its sample, this clone was seen a few times. V and J are TRBV4-3 and TRBJ1-2; D possibly corresponds to TRBD1 (6 bases). The CDR3 sequence is 15 residues long. V gave up 3 bases and J gave up 1 base, with 12 bases separating them. Germline CDR1 LGHNA, CDR2 YSLEER. The CDR3 loop is CASSHSTGDNYGYTF. CDR3 DNA sequence: TGCGCCAGCAGCCATTCGACAGGAGATAACTATGGCTACACCTTC.

The J gene is TRBJ2-2, the V gene TRBV13; TRBD1 might be the D (5 bases). The CDR3 is 15 residues long. Trimming removed 2 bases at V and 6 bases at J, with 13 bases between. CDR1 and CDR2 (germline): PRHDT, FYEKMQ (reference sequence). Here the CDR3 reads CASSLRGKGPGELFF. CDR3 DNA: TGTGCCAGCAGCTTAAGGGGAAAAGGACCCGGGGAGCTGTTTTTT.

This clone was found a few times. V and J are TRBV18 and TRBJ2-7, with 8 nucleotides matching TRBD1. Per the germline V gene, CDR1 is KGHSH and CDR2 is LQKENI. CDR3 size: 13 residues. The V and J ends lost 5 bases and 2 bases, in that order; junction bases with no gene match: 2. For the CDR3, the DNA is TGTGCCAGCTCAACACAGGGGGCCTACGAGCAGTACTTC. It encodes CASSTQGAYEQYF. Complete variable domain (other parts from reference TRBV18 and TRBJ2-7): NAGVMQNPRHLVRRRGQEARLRCSPMKGHSHVYWYRQLPEEGLKFMVYLQKENIIDESGMPKERFSAEFPKEGPSILRIQQVVRGDSAAYFCASSTQGAYEQYFGPGTRLTVT.

V usage is TRBV6-5 and J usage is TRBJ2-7, with 11 bases identical to TRBD1. In germline, CDR1 is MNHEY, CDR2 SVGAGI. There are 15 residues in the CDR3. The ends lost 5 bases at V and 3 bases at J; junction bases unmatched: 6. In DNA form, the CDR3 reads TGTGCCAGCAGTCCCGGCGGGACAGGGGGCTACGAGCAGTACTTC. Translation gives CASSPGGTGGYEQYF.

CDR3 coding DNA: TGTGCCAGCAAAGGGACAGGGTACTACGAGCAGTACTTC. It encodes CASKGTGYYEQYF. The chain has TRBV27 and TRBJ2-7; 9 bases are shared with TRBD1. The CDR3 covers 13 residues. Germline CDR1 and CDR2: MNHEY and SMNVEV (reference sequence). Trimming at V came to 7 bases and at J to 3 bases, leaving 4 bases not matched to a gene.

This clone was detected only a few times. The chain uses TRBV7-2 and TRBJ2-2, with 11 bases lining up with TRBD2. CDR3 length: 16 amino acids. With 2 bases clipped from V and 7 bases from J, the junction kept 6 bases outside the gene matches. In germline, CDR1 is SGHTA, CDR2 FQGNSA. CDR3 in DNA: TGTGCCAGCAGCTTAACTAGCGGGAGATACCTCGGGGAGCTGTTTTTT. Encoded protein: CASSLTSGRYLGELFF.

This clone was recorded a few times. The CDR3 protein is CASSLVGTDTGELFF. CDR3 coding DNA: TGCGCCAGCAGCTTGGTTGGGACAGACACCGGGGAGCTGTTTTTT. This chain joins TRBV5-1 and TRBJ2-2, with 7 bases aligning to TRBD1. The CDR3 loop spans 15 amino acids. Unmatched junction bases numbered 2, after V lost 0 bases and J lost 3 bases. Germline CDR1 SGHRS, CDR2 YFSETQ.

The chain carries TRBV18 and TRBJ2-1, with 11 positions matching TRBD2. Per germline, CDR1 KGHSH and CDR2 LQKENI. CDR3 length equals 15 residues. Germline trimming cut 2 bases from V and 8 bases from J; bases unmatched to any gene: 5. The CDR3 loop reads CASSPVLAGVYEQFF. The CDR3 nucleotides are TGTGCCAGCTCACCAGTACTAGCGGGAGTCTATGAGCAGTTCTTC.

This clone has only a few counts. The gene calls are TRBV30 and TRBJ1-2; D uncertain. CDR1 is GTSNPN and CDR2 is SVGIG in the germline V gene (reference sequence). The CDR3 is made up of 10 amino acids. The germline V and J ends were trimmed by 2 bases and 7 bases, with 5 bases remaining between them. CDR3 in amino acids: CAWSYSGYTF. In DNA form, the CDR3 reads TGTGCCTGGAGTTATAGTGGCTACACCTTC.

The chain joins TRBV7-2 to TRBJ2-7; TRBD1 matches 9 bases. The ends lost 1 base at V and 12 bases at J; junction bases unmatched: 7. This CDR3 spans 13 amino acids. Germline V lookup: CDR1 SGHTA, CDR2 FQGNSA. The CDR3 DNA sequence: TGTGCCAGCAGCTTAGAACAGGGGGCGCGTTGGTACTTC. Translated, it gives CASSLEQGARWYF. The full variable domain, rest sourced from reference TRBV7-2 and TRBJ2-7, is GAGVSQSPSNKVTEKGKDVELRCDPISGHTALYWYRQSLGQGLEFLIYFQGNSAPDKSGLPSDRFSAERTGGSVSTLTIQRTQQEDSAVYLCASSLEQGARWYFGPGTRLTVT.

This chain connects TRBV2 to TRBJ2-1, with 8 bases aligning to TRBD2. The CDR3 is 16 amino acids. V shed 10 bases, J shed 5 bases, and the junction held 16 bases outside the gene matches. The germline gives CDR1 SNHLY, CDR2 FYNNEI. CDR3 in amino acids: CANKREQIVSNNEQFF. DNA of the CDR3: TGTGCCAACAAGCGGGAGCAAATCGTCTCTAACAATGAGCAGTTCTTC.

The J gene is TRBJ2-2, the V gene TRBV19, with 7 bases that match TRBD1. V was clipped by 6 bases and J by 2 bases; unmatched bases: 6. Looked up from germline, CDR1 is LNHDA and CDR2 is SQIVND (reference sequence). The CDR3 is made up of 15 amino acids. CDR3 sequence: CASSPQGTNTGELFF. CDR3 nucleotide sequence: TGTGCCAGTAGCCCACAGGGGACCAACACCGGGGAGCTGTTTTTT.

This rearrangement joins TRBV27 to TRBJ2-5, with TRBD2 matching over 14 bases. CDR3 length equals 16 residues. The germline gives CDR1 MNHEY, CDR2 SMNVEV (reference sequence). V was clipped by 3 bases and J by 6 bases; unmatched bases: 6. Here the CDR3 reads CASSLVTSGRAKTQYF. The CDR3 coding sequence is TGTGCCAGCAGTTTGGTGACTAGCGGGAGGGCGAAGACCCAGTACTTC.